The clone carrying this T cell receptor beta chain has just a few counts. The antigen remains unidentified. The record originates from a study of T-cell memory formation after mild COVID-19. The V segment lost 6 bases and the J segment 2 bases; nucleotides outside the gene matches: 6. The germline V gene has CDR1 ENHRY and CDR2 SYGVKD. The CDR3 covers 15 residues. General study results and limits: Among contracting clones, CD4+ were mainly CM/EM and CD8+ enriched in EMRA.

Using its own MiXCR run on the 5' RACE reads, TCRdb lists one record per CDR3 protein. The data contain around 300,000 distinct CDR3 sequences, approximately 13% of them singletons. The receptor was derived from a man aged 18 to 35 who had mild COVID-19 (a few samples of this study predate the infection). Cell type and time point are not known. The V and J genes are TRBV10-3 and TRBJ2-3, with 9 bases identical to TRBD2. Sample: PBMCs or a T cell subset sorted from them (not recorded which). The CDR3 is CAISTTSGSTDTQYF. CDR3 in DNA: TGTGCCATCAGCACGACTAGCGGATCCACAGATACGCAGTATTTT.